The present TCR beta chain was sequenced within a study of identical twins. Template switching, a step in the protocol, added a universal primer site, and cDNA carried unique molecular identifiers. MiXCR, run by TCRdb on the 5' RACE reads, gives a single entry per CDR3 protein. Counted here are around 670,000 distinct CDR3 sequences, 6% to 6.5% occurring once; the ten biggest clones make up roughly 1.8%. Study-level findings and limits: Partial confounding of zero-insertion analyses by invariant MAIT and iNKT cells was possible. In monozygotic twins, models underestimated the sharing of out-of-frame TCR alpha.

This clonotype came up many times. The antigen is unknown. The TCR was taken from a man between 18 and 35 years old in good health. The sample consisted of naive T cells sorted from blood.

CDR3 in amino acids: CASSYSIYSNQPQHF. CDR3 sequence (DNA): TGTGCCAGCAGTTACAGCATCTATAGCAATCAGCCCCAGCATTTT. V and J are TRBV6-5 and TRBJ1-5; D unclear. The germline V gene encodes CDR1 MNHEY and CDR2 SVGAGI. Trimming shortened V by 2 bases and J by 0 bases, and 8 bases separated the two germline ends. The CDR3 runs to 15 residues.